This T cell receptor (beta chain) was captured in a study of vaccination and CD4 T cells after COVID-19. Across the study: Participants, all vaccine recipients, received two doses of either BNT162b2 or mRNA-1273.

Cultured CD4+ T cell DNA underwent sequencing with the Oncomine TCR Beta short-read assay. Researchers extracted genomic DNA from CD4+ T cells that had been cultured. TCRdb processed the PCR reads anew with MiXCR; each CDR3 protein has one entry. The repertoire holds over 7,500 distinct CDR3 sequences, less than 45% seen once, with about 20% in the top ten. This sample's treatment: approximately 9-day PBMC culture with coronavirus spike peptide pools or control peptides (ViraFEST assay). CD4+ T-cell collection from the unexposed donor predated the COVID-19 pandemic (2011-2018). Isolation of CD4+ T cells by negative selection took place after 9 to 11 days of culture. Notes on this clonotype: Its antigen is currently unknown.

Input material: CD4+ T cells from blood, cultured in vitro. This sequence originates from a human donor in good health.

The CDR3 region has the DNA TGTGCCAGCAATCCCAACAGGGAATCGGACGAGCAGTACTTC. This sequence encodes CASNPNRESDEQYF. This chain uses TRBV2 with TRBJ2-7, with D perhaps TRBD1 (6 bases). The CDR3 has 14 residues. Per germline, CDR1 SNHLY and CDR2 FYNNEI. The germline V and J ends were trimmed by 7 bases and 5 bases, with 18 bases remaining between them. Together with reference TRBV2 and TRBJ2-7, the CDR3 gives the full variable domain: EPEVTQTPSHQVTQMGQEVILRCVPISNHLYFYWYRQILGQKVEFLVSFYNNEISEKSEIFDDQFSVERPDGSNFTLKIRSTKLEDSAMYFCASNPNRESDEQYFGPGTRLTVT.